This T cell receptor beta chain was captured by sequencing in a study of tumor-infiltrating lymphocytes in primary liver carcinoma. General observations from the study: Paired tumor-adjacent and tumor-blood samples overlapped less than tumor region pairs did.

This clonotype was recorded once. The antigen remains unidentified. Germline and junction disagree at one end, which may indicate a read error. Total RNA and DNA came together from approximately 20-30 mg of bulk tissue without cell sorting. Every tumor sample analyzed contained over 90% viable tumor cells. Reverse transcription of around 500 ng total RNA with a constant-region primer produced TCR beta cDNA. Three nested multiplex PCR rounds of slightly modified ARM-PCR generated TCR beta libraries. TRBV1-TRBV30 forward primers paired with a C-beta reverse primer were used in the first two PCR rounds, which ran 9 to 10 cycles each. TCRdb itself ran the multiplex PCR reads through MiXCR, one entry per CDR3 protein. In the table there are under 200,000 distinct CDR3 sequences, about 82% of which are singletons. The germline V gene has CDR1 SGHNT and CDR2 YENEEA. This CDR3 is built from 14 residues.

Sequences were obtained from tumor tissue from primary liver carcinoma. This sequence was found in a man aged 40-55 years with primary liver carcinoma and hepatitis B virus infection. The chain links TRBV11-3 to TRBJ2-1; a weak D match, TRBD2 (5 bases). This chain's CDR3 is CASRLGVSNNEHFF. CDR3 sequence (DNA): TGTGCCAGCAGACTAGGCGTCTCGAACAATGAGCACTTCTTC. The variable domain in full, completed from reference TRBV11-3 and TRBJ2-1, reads EAGVVQSPRYKIIEKKQPVAFWCNPISGHNTLYWYLQNLGQGPELLIRYENEEAVDDSQLPKDRFSAERLKGVDSTLKIQPAELGDSAVYLCASRLGVSNNEHFFGPGTRLTVL.